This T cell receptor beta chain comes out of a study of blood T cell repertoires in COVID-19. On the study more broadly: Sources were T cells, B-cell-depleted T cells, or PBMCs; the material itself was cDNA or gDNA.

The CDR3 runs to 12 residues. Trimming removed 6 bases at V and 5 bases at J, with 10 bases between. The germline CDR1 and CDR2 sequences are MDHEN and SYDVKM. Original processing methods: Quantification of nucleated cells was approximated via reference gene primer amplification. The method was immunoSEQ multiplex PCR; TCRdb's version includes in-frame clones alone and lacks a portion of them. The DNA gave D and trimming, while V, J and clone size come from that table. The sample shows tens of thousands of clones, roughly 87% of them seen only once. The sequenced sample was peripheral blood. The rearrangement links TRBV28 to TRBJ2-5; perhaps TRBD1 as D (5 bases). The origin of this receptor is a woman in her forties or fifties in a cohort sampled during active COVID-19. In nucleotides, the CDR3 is TGTGCCAGCAGCCTCGCAGGGGAGACCCAGTACTTC. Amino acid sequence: CASSLAGETQYF.